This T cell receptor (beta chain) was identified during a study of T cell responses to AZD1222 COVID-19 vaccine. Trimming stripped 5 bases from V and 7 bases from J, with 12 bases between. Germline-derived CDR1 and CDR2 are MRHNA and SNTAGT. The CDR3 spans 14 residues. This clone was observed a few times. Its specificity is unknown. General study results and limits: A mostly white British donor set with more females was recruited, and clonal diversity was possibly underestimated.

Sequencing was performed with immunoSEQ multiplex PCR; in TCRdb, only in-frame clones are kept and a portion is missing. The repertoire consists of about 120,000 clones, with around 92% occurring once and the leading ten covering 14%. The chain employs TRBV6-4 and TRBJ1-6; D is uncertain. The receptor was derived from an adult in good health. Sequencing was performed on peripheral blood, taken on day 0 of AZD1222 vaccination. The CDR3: CASSPAASNSPLHF. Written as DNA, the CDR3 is TGTGCCAGCAGTCCGGCGGCTTCCAATTCACCCCTCCACTTT.